This T cell receptor beta chain was sequenced during a study of T-cell reconstitution after alpha-beta-depleted transplantation in children (dated by TCRdb to about 2016). In the study overall: The study quantitatively tracked T-cell immune reconstitution after TCRalphabeta/CD19-depleted allogeneic hematopoietic cell transplantation in children using TCR repertoire profiling. General conclusions and limits of the study: In some patients, high TCRbeta diversity at day 60 was attributed to recipient T cells and intrathymic progenitors that had survived conditioning. Hyperexpanded clone frequencies declined over subsequent months; after one year, T-cell counts and TCRbeta diversity were mostly attributed to newly produced T cells. The apparently early recovery of alphabetaT-cell counts about two months after transplant reportedly depended on only several hundred rapidly expanded clones that came from non-depleted graft cells.

Library generation was performed with PCR. TCRdb records Illumina HiSeq 2500 as the sequencer. To normalize quantification of the TCRbeta repertoire, the TCR libraries were built with molecular barcoding that relied on unique molecular identifiers. TCRdb's own reprocessing of the public reads used fastp at Q25 and MiXCR and kept productive beta chains. Each record represents a unique CDR3 protein, reported with the most common genes and DNA among its rows. This sample is represented by about 300,000 distinct CDR3 sequences; less than 9.5% of them were singletons. The biggest ten clones account for approximately 9% of the sample. The sample's treatment or condition label is to be understood as: allogeneic hematopoietic cell transplantation with graft depleted of TCRalphabeta T cells and CD19 B cells. The transplant recipients were children given TCRalphabeta/CD19-depleted allogeneic hematopoietic cell grafts.

V drops 7 bases and J drops 6 bases, leaving 14 bases in between. CDR1 and CDR2 are drawn from the germline V gene: SGHRS, YFSETQ. Including cysteine and phenylalanine, the CDR3 has 12 amino acids. Kept here is only the CDR3 DNA, which spans 36 bases and is read in frame from base 1. The sample holds a few counts of this clonotype. This receptor's antigen is unknown. No much larger clone exists at a distance of one base, and base qualities are not known. The sequence was obtained from a female patient aged 2-10 years who had a stem cell transplant for Fanconi anemia, so the T cells may come from the graft donor. The sequenced sample was peripheral blood, obtained 360 days after TCRalphabeta/CD19-depleted stem cell transplant. This chain joins TRBV5-1 to TRBJ2-7; the D gene is unclear. The nucleotide sequence is TGCGCCAGCCATGCGTCCGTCGGCGAGCAGTACTTC. Protein translation: CASHASVGEQYF.